Shown below are 19 T cell receptor beta chains from a single sample sequenced in a study of blood T cell repertoires in COVID-19. Method: immunoSEQ multiplex PCR; TCRdb's copy keeps in-frame clones and lacks some. The table includes 75,000 to 100,000 clones, about four fifths detected once. Sequencing input: peripheral blood. All receptors come from a man aged 50-60 years with active or convalescent COVID-19.

This clone was detected only a few times. The V gene is TRBV4-1, the J gene TRBJ2-7; D ambiguous. Trimming removed 5 bases from V and 0 bases from J, with 8 bases in between. Germline-derived CDR1 and CDR2 are MGHRA and YSYEKL. The CDR3 runs 13 residues. For the CDR3, the DNA is TGCGCCAGCAGCTTGCGACTCTCCTACGAGCAGTACGTC. It translates to CASSLRLSYEQYV.

This chain uses TRBV5-4 with TRBJ2-7; D might be TRBD1 (7 bases). The germline gives CDR1 SGHNT, CDR2 YYREEE (reference sequence). Trimming removed 4 bases at V and 6 bases at J, with 11 bases between. The CDR3 is made up of 12 amino acids. CDR3 coding DNA: TGTGCCAGCAGCGGGGGGACAGCCGAGCAGTACTTC. It is translated as CASSGGTAEQYF.

J is TRBJ2-5 and V is TRBV5-6; tentatively, D is TRBD2 (7 bases). CDR1 and CDR2 from the germline V gene are SGHDT and YYEEEE. The V and J ends lost 0 bases and 4 bases respectively, with 19 bases between them. This CDR3 has 17 residues. DNA for the CDR3: TGTGCCAGCAGCTTGGGTTCGCTTGGGGGGGCTAGAGAGACCCAGTACTTC. Amino acid sequence: CASSLGSLGGARETQYF. Full variable domain (rest looked up from reference TRBV5-6 and TRBJ2-5): DAGVTQSPTHLIKTRGQQVTLRCSPKSGHDTVSWYQQALGQGPQFIFQYYEEEERQRGNFPDRFSGHQFPNYSSELNVNALLLGDSALYLCASSLGSLGGARETQYFGPGTRLLVL.

V and J are TRBV28 and TRBJ1-6; a possible D gene is TRBD1 (6 bases). Trimming removed 3 bases at V and 18 bases at J, with 15 bases between. Germline V CDR1 and CDR2: MDHEN, SYDVKM. CDR3 length equals 12 residues. CDR3 residues: CASSFTGRGTHF. The CDR3 coding sequence is TGTGCCAGCAGTTTTACAGGGAGGGGAACCCACTTT.

This clone was counted only a few times. V usage is TRBV24-1 and J usage is TRBJ2-2, with TRBD1 identical over 9 bases. Germline CDR1 reads KGHDR; CDR2 reads SFDVKD. The CDR3 length is 16 residues. V lost 2 bases to trimming and J lost 6 bases; unmatched junction nucleotides: 6. The DNA for the CDR3 is TGTGCCACCAGTGATTCTCCGGACAGGGGCGCCGGGGAGCTGTTTTTT. Its protein product is CATSDSPDRGAGELFF.

This rearrangement joins TRBV7-2 to TRBJ2-2, with TRBD1 as a possible D gene (6 bases). From germline, CDR1 is SGHTA and CDR2 FQGNSA. The CDR3 extends over 14 amino acids. V was shortened by 2 bases and J by 4 bases, with 8 bases between the two germline ends. The CDR3 is CASSLWDTTGELFF. The CDR3 nucleotides read TGTGCCAGCAGCTTATGGGACACCACCGGGGAGCTGTTTTTT.

The rearrangement uses TRBV5-1 and TRBJ2-3; D not certain. V was pared by 2 bases and J by 6 bases, with 19 bases between. The CDR3 consists of 16 residues. Germline V gives CDR1 SGHRS, CDR2 YFSETQ. CDR3 sequence: CASSFNSWVNSDTQYF. The CDR3 DNA sequence: TGCGCCAGCAGCTTCAACAGCTGGGTAAACTCCGATACGCAGTATTTT.

The chain joins TRBV11-2 to TRBJ2-5; possible D gene TRBD2, 6 bases. Germline CDR1 is SGHAT and CDR2 is FQNNGV. Trimming shortened V by 0 bases and J by 6 bases, and 14 bases separated the two germline ends. There are 15 residues in the CDR3. CDR3 amino acids: CASSLETASVQTQYF. The CDR3 DNA sequence: TGTGCCAGCAGCTTAGAGACGGCTAGCGTGCAGACCCAGTACTTC.

V is TRBV25-1 and J is TRBJ2-1, with 14 bases matching TRBD2. This CDR3 has 16 amino acids. Germline CDR1 MGHDK, CDR2 SYGVNS. J was trimmed by 4 bases and V by 1 base; bases with no gene match: 0. This CDR3 reads CASSEWTSGGYNEQFF. CDR3 bases: TGTGCCAGCAGTGAATGGACTAGCGGGGGGTACAATGAGCAGTTCTTC.

The chain has TRBV10-3 and TRBJ2-6; D is unclear. This CDR3 region has 14 residues. Germline values: CDR1 ENHRY, CDR2 SYGVKD. V lost 0 bases to trimming and J lost 4 bases, with 4 bases between them. The CDR3 DNA reads TGTGCCATCAGTGAGTCTTCAGGGGCCAACGTCCTGACTTTC. Protein sequence: CAISESSGANVLTF.

In this sample, this clone turned up a few times. An end of the junction does not agree with germline; a read error may underlie this. V and J are TRBV18 and TRBJ2-5; TRBD1 matches 7 bases. This CDR3 is built from 15 residues. CDR1 and CDR2 from the germline V gene are KGHSH and LQKENI. The CDR3 loop is CATSILQGYQETQYF. In DNA form, the CDR3 reads TGTGCCACCTCAATCCTACAGGGGTACCAAGAGACCCAGTACTTC.

The rearrangement links TRBV11-2 to TRBJ2-5; D perhaps matches TRBD1 (6 bases). Deletions cut 3 bases from V and 3 bases from J, with 8 bases between. The CDR3 spans 13 residues. Germline CDR1 reads SGHAT; CDR2 reads FQNNGV. In DNA form, the CDR3 reads TGTGCCAGCAGCTTCGCAGGGGAAGAGACCCAGTACTTC. Its translation: CASSFAGEETQYF.

The V call is TRBV5-4, the J call TRBJ2-5; 9 bases match TRBD1. Germline V gene data show CDR1 as SGHNT and CDR2 as YYREEE (reference sequence). The CDR3 spans 15 residues. The ends lost 4 bases at V and 1 base at J; junction bases unmatched: 5. The CDR3, as DNA: TGTGCCAGCAGCCCCCGGGACAGGGTCCAAGAGACCCAGTACTTC. It translates to CASSPRDRVQETQYF.

The genes are TRBV28 and TRBJ1-6, with D unresolved. CDR3 size: 14 residues. Germline V gives CDR1 MDHEN, CDR2 SYDVKM. V was pared by 2 bases and J by 6 bases, with 8 bases between. CDR3 protein: CASSLIQSNSPLHF. The CDR3 nucleotides are TGTGCCAGCAGTTTAATCCAATCTAATTCACCCCTCCACTTT.

The rearrangement uses TRBV2 and TRBJ1-2; 7 bases agree with TRBD1. The length of the CDR3 is 14 residues. Germline values: CDR1 SNHLY, CDR2 FYNNEI. Trimming removed 4 bases from V and 5 bases from J; junction bases left unmatched: 7. CDR3 nucleotide sequence: TGTGCCAGCAGTGCCGCCGGGACAGAATATGGCTACACCTTC. Amino acids: CASSAAGTEYGYTF.

This clone was seen a few times. As DNA, the CDR3 is TGTGCCAGCAGCGGCGACAGGGCGAACACCGGGGAGCTGTTTTTT. Its translation: CASSGDRANTGELFF. The rearrangement joins TRBV5-6 to TRBJ2-2; 7 bases map to TRBD1. V lost 4 bases to trimming and J lost 0 bases; unmatched junction nucleotides: 3. CDR3 size: 15 residues. Germline CDR1 is SGHDT and CDR2 is YYEEEE.

This chain links TRBV5-1 with TRBJ1-4; 10 bases agree with TRBD1. The CDR3 has 20 residues. The trim removed 0 bases at V and 5 bases at J, leaving 16 bases unmatched. From germline, CDR1 is SGHRS and CDR2 YFSETQ. This CDR3 is CASSLGRARSGTGVNEKLFF. CDR3 nucleotides: TGCGCCAGCAGCTTGGGACGAGCTCGCTCCGGGACAGGGGTAAATGAAAAACTGTTTTTT.

The V gene is TRBV5-1, the J gene TRBJ2-3; D call uncertain. CDR3 length equals 14 residues. Trimming shortened V by 2 bases and J by 2 bases, and 9 bases separated the two germline ends. Germline loops: CDR1 SGHRS, CDR2 YFSETQ. The CDR3 here is CASSFGLDTDTQYF. The CDR3 nucleotides read TGCGCCAGCAGCTTCGGGTTAGACACAGATACGCAGTATTTT. The full variable domain, completed using reference TRBV5-1 and TRBJ2-3, is KAGVTQTPRYLIKTRGQQVTLSCSPISGHRSVSWYQQTPGQGLQFLFEYFSETQRNKGNFPGRFSGRQFSNSRSEMNVSTLELGDSALYLCASSFGLDTDTQYFGPGTRLTVL.

The rearrangement uses TRBV6-1 and TRBJ2-7; 8 positions match TRBD1. Germline V gene data show CDR1 as MNHNS and CDR2 as SASEGT. V dropped 4 bases and J dropped 1; count of bases not matched to a gene: 9. This CDR3 region has 16 residues. CDR3 in amino acids: CASSGPGQVLSYEQYV. As DNA, the CDR3 is TGTGCCAGCAGTGGCCCGGGACAGGTCCTTTCCTACGAGCAGTACGTC.